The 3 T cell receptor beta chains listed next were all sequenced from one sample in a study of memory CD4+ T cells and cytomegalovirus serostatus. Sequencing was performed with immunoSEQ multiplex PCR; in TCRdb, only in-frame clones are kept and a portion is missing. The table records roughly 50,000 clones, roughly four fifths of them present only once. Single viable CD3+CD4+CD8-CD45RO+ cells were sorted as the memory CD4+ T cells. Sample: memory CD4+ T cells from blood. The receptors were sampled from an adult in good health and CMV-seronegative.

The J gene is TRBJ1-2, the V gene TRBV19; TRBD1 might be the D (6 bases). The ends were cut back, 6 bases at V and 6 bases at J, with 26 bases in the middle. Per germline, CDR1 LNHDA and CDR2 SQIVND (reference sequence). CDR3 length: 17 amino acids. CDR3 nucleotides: TGTGCCAGTAGAAATAAAGGGGGGAAAAATCGGTCCGATGGCTACACCTTC. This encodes CASRNKGGKNRSDGYTF. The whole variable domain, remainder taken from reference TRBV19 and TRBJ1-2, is DGGITQSPKYLFRKEGQNVTLSCEQNLNHDAMYWYRQDPGQGLRLIYYSQIVNDFQKGDIAEGYSVSREKKESFPLTVTSAQKNPTAFYLCASRNKGGKNRSDGYTFGSGTRLTVV.

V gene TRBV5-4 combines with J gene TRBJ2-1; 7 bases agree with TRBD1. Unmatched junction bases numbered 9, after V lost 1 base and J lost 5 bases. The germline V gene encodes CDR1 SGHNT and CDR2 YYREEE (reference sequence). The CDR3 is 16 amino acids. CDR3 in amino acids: CASSLYKGTEHNEQFF. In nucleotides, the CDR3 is TGTGCCAGCAGCTTGTATAAGGGGACAGAACACAATGAGCAGTTCTTC.

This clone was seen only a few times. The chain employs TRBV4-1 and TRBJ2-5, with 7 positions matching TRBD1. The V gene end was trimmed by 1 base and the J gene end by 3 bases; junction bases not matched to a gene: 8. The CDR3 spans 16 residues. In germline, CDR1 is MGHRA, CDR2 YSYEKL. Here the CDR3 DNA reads TGCGCCAGCAGCCAAGGTTTGTCGACAGGGAAAGAGACCCAGTACTTC. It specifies CASSQGLSTGKETQYF.